Listed below are T cell receptor beta chains from one sample, sequenced in a study of cytomegalovirus exposure and HLA in healthy donors. Clones were sequenced by immunoSEQ multiplex PCR, and TCRdb holds only the in-frame ones, with some missing. The top ten clones hold 3% to 3.5% of a sample with approximately 110,000 clones, less than 80% of them seen once. Input material: PBMCs. Receptors were obtained from a woman aged 40 to 49 in good health and CMV-seronegative. CDR3s include the opening cysteine and the closing phenylalanine or tryptophan. Fields, in order: D gene, J gene, clone size, V gene, CDR3 DNA, CDR3 protein. A D gene is named only where the DNA matches it firmly. The size of a clone is reported for some rows only, either as once, few or many, or as a class for expanded clones.

TRBD2,TRBJ2-4,-,TRBV7-2,TGTGCCAGCAGCTTAGGGGCTAGCGGGACTGGGGAAAACATTCAGTACTTC,CASSLGASGTGENIQYF
-,TRBJ2-7,-,TRBV5-4,TGTGCCAGCAGCCCGGCCTACGAGCAGTACTTC,CASSPAYEQYF
-,TRBJ1-5,-,TRBV4-1,TGCGCCAGCAGCCAAGAGAGGGGCGGGAGGTTTGGAAGGCCCCAGCATTTT,CASSQERGGRFGRPQHF
TRBD1,TRBJ1-5,-,TRBV18,TGTGCCAGCTCACCGGACAGGGGACAGCCCCAGCATTTT,CASSPDRGQPQHF
TRBD1,TRBJ2-1,once,TRBV7-2,TGTGCCAGCAGCACAAGCCGGGACAGGGCCTACAATGAGCAGTTCTTC,CASSTSRDRAYNEQFF
-,TRBJ1-3,-,TRBV6-5,TGTGCCAGCAGTCGACAGCCACATGGAAACACCATATATTTT,CASSRQPHGNTIYF
TRBD2,TRBJ2-5,-,TRBV2,TGTGCCAGCAGTGGACCCCCGGGACTAGCGGGAGTGGGTTTGGAGACCCAGTACTTC,CASSGPPGLAGVGLETQYF
TRBD1,TRBJ1-2,-,TRBV28,TGTGCCAGCACCCCCGGGACAGGGGGAAGCTATGGCTACACCTTC,CASTPGTGGSYGYTF
TRBD2,TRBJ2-7,-,TRBV5-1,TGCGCCAGCAGCTCCTCAGGACTAGCGGATACCTACGAGCAGTACTTC,CASSSSGLADTYEQYF
-,TRBJ1-1,-,TRBV28,TGTGCCAGCAACCCCGGCGGGGGCCGGACTGAAGCTTTCTTT,CASNPGGGRTEAFF
TRBD2,TRBJ2-1,-,TRBV2,TGTGCCAGCACCTTGCCTATAGCGGGGGGGAACAATGAGCAGTTCTTC,CASTLPIAGGNNEQFF
-,TRBJ1-1,once,TRBV7-2,TGTGCCAGCAGCCCCGGGCAGGGGACCTACGCGGACCGGAACACTGAAGCTTTCTTT,CASSPGQGTYADRNTEAFF
-,TRBJ1-2,few,TRBV7-2,TGTGCCTCCTCGGCCTTGGGAGCCTATGGCTACACCTTC,CASSALGAYGYTF
-,TRBJ1-5,-,TRBV28,TGTGCCAGCATTGTAGGGGGTAGGGGTCAGCCCCAGCATTTT,CASIVGGRGQPQHF
TRBD1,TRBJ2-2,-,TRBV5-1,TGCGCCAGCAGCTTCGTCCCGGGACAGGTCGGACTCACCGGGGAGCTGTTTTTT,CASSFVPGQVGLTGELFF
-,TRBJ1-2,-,TRBV6-1,TGTGCCAGCAACACTGGGGGCGCGGGCTATGGCTACACCTTC,CASNTGGAGYGYTF
-,TRBJ1-1,-,TRBV6-1,TGTGCCAGCAGCGTCACAGGGATTCGCACTGAAGCTTTCTTT,CASSVTGIRTEAFF
TRBD1,TRBJ1-3,-,TRBV28,TGTGCCAGCAGTGCCCAAGGACAGGGGGCAATAGACACCATATATTTT,CASSAQGQGAIDTIYF
-,TRBJ2-3,few,TRBV4-3,TGCGCCAGCAGCGCGGCTAGAACAGATACGCAGTATTTT,CASSAARTDTQYF
-,TRBJ1-5,-,TRBV5-6,TGTGCCAGCAGCTTGGGGCTCTTTAGCAATCAGCCCCAGCATTTT,CASSLGLFSNQPQHF
-,TRBJ1-4,-,TRBV28,TGTGCCAGTAAAACCCCGGGTTGGGAAAAACTGTTTTTT,CASKTPGWEKLFF
-,TRBJ1-4,-,TRBV13,TGTGCCAGCAGCTTAGGACGGCGGCAAAATGAAAAACTGTTTTTT,CASSLGRRQNEKLFF
TRBD1,TRBJ1-2,-,TRBV15,TGTGCCACCAGCAGAGGTTATACAGGGGGCGGCTATGGCTACACCTTC,CATSRGYTGGGYGYTF
-,TRBJ1-1,-,TRBV9,TGTGCCAGCGGCCGTTCGGCAGGGAACACTGAAGCTTTCTTT,CASGRSAGNTEAFF
TRBD2,TRBJ2-1,-,TRBV28,TGTGCCAGCAGTTTAGGAGGACTAGCGGGAGAAGTTGATGAGCAGTTCTTC,CASSLGGLAGEVDEQFF
-,TRBJ1-1,-,TRBV5-4,TGTGCCAGCAGCTTGGCCAGGAACACTGAAGCTTTCTTT,CASSLARNTEAFF
TRBD2,TRBJ2-1,-,TRBV11-3,TGTGCCAGCAGCCTTGGCCTTAAGGGCGCGGGAGTGGATGAGCAGTTCTTC,CASSLGLKGAGVDEQFF
TRBD1,TRBJ1-2,-,TRBV4-3,TGCGCCAGCAGCCAAAGGGGGGCAGGGGGCGACTACACCTTC,CASSQRGAGGDYTF
-,TRBJ2-3,-,TRBV6-6,TGTGCCAGCAGTTACCCGGGAGATACGCAGTATTTT,CASSYPGDTQYF
-,TRBJ2-3,-,TRBV29-1,TGCAGCACCCGACAAGACACAGATACGCAGTATTTT,CSTRQDTDTQYF
-,TRBJ2-7,-,TRBV28,TGTGCCAGCAGTTTATACGCGGGCGAGCAGTACTTC,CASSLYAGEQYF
-,TRBJ2-5,-,TRBV30,TGTGCCTGGAGTACCGACAGGCCCAGGGAAGAGACCCAGTACTTC,CAWSTDRPREETQYF
TRBD2,TRBJ2-5,-,TRBV5-1,TGCGCCAGCAGCTTGGGGACTAGCGGAATGGAGACCCAGTACTTC,CASSLGTSGMETQYF
-,TRBJ2-5,-,TRBV7-9,TGTGCCAGCAGCTTAGGCCAGTCCCAAGAGACCCAGTACTTC,CASSLGQSQETQYF
TRBD1,TRBJ1-2,-,TRBV28,TGTGCCAGCAGGCACCCCGACAGGGACTATGGCTACACCTTC,CASRHPDRDYGYTF
-,TRBJ1-1,once,TRBV28,TGTGCCAGCAGACCTCAGTCAACTGAAGCTTTCTTT,CASRPQSTEAFF
-,TRBJ2-5,few,TRBV7-2,TGTGCCAGCAGCTCTTATTCGCACAGCCAAGAGACCCAGTACTTC,CASSSYSHSQETQYF
TRBD2,TRBJ2-7,-,TRBV19,TGTGCCAGTAGTCCCTTAGCGGGCTCCTACGAGCAGTACTTC,CASSPLAGSYEQYF
-,TRBJ2-3,once,TRBV19,TGTGCCAGTAGTATAGAAGGGGTTAGCACAGATACGCAGTATTTT,CASSIEGVSTDTQYF
-,TRBJ2-7,-,TRBV5-1,TGCGCCAGCAGCTTGGTCTTCTCCTACGAGCAGTACTTC,CASSLVFSYEQYF
-,TRBJ1-5,-,TRBV6-1,TGTGCCAGCAGTGAATCGGGGGGCTATCAGCCCCAGCATTTT,CASSESGGYQPQHF
TRBD2,TRBJ2-1,-,TRBV4-3,TGCGCCAGCAGCCAAGAACCTAGCGGCAATGAGCAGTTCTTC,CASSQEPSGNEQFF
-,TRBJ2-1,-,TRBV19,TGTGCCAGTAGTATAGTTGGAGTCACCTACAATGAGCAGTTCTTC,CASSIVGVTYNEQFF